This T cell receptor (beta chain) derives from a study of vaccination effects on CD4 cells after COVID-19 (dated by TCRdb to between 2021 and 2024). Regarding the study in general: To identify antigen-specific CD4+ T cell clonotypes by their expansion, the ViraFEST assay first stimulated PBMC with viral peptide pools and then applied TCR sequencing. Cultures from other donors in the study were sequenced with the Oncomine TCR Beta short-read assay on an Illumina iSeq 100. Participants received two doses of either the BNT162b2 or the mRNA-1273 mRNA SARS-CoV-2 vaccine. Each well held 1.5 million to 2.5 million PBMC cultured in IMDM containing approximately 5% human AB serum, approximately 10 IU/ml IL-2 and gentamicin, along with around 11 ug/ml peptides. The full study included 9 to 10 COVID-19 convalescent patients and several SARS-CoV-2-naive healthy vaccine recipients. Pre-vaccine samples were drawn from a couple of convalescent patients 16 days and one week before the first dose, at 142 and 148 days after COVID-19 diagnosis. The study compared SARS-CoV-2 spike-specific CD4+ TCR repertoires before and after mRNA vaccination in COVID-19 convalescent patients and infection-naive vaccine recipients.

Study-level results and caveats: For convalescent patients, new clones induced by the vaccine made up most of the post-vaccine spike-reactive repertoire, and these new clones were largely distinct from the clones induced by infection. Only a small number of convalescent patients were included, and no early post-infection timepoints were available, which limited the study. Clones induced by infection and clones induced by vaccination both contracted markedly at late timepoints after vaccination, which fits with T cell responses waning over time.

Preparation of the library involved the immunoSEQ multiplex PCR assay. TCR beta CDR3 sequencing was performed on DNA from the cultured, isolated CD4+ T cells. On the study's bioinformatics: The analysis removed non-productive TCR sequences, trimmed reads to the CDR3 region, and retained only CDR3s that were 7 or more amino acids long. The MANAFEST web app was used to pick out antigen-specific clonotypes by comparing their expansion in peptide wells with that in reference cultures. To be called positive, a clone needed expansion at FDR<0.05 compared with the reference and with all other wells, an odds ratio greater than 5, and a frequency greater than 0.1% in two replicate wells. Clonotypes significantly expanded in SARS-CoV-2 spike wells and in at least one common cold coronavirus spike condition were defined as cross-reactive. Using the stringdist R package, CDR3 similarity was measured by Levenshtein distance, and unrooted trees were constructed with ape in R 3.6.1. TCRdb holds this immuneACCESS table with in-frame rearrangements only. Some clones are missing; in checked studies, unresolved V genes explain under half, and the rest has no known cause. That table is the source of V, J and clone size, and D and trimming were worked out from the DNA. The sample contains roughly 68,000 clones, approximately 72% of them found a single time. Of the sample, under 30% is held by the ten largest clones.

After around 10 days of culture, CD4+ T cells were isolated with the EasySep CD4+ T cell isolation kit. Convalescent patients had PCR-confirmed SARS-CoV-2 infection between March and December 2020, before Alpha, Beta and Delta variants emerged in the United States. Half of the culture medium was replaced with fresh IL-2-containing medium on days 3 and 7. Unless noted otherwise, every peptide stimulation condition was cultured in triplicate wells. PBMC were separated from whole blood using Ficoll-Paque Plus gradient centrifugation and were then either cryopreserved at -140C or used fresh. The QIAamp micro DNA kit was used to extract genomic DNA from the cultured CD4+ T cells. About this clone itself: Its antigen is unknown. Base qualities are not recorded, but no much larger clone differs from it by a single base.

For CDR1 and CDR2, the germline V gene (reference sequence) lists LNHDA and SQIVND. Clipping removes 7 bases from V and 5 bases from J, with 8 as the unmatched junction base count. The CDR3 covers 16 residues, taking in both the cysteine and the phenylalanine. Only CDR3 DNA is held: 48 bases, read in frame from base 1. The rearranged segments are TRBV19 and TRBJ2-3, and 14 bases in between align with TRBD2. The specimen comprised CD4+ T cells from PBMCs cultured without peptide, sampled before COVID-19 vaccination. This TCR derives from a human donor who had a prior SARS-CoV-2 infection. The sequence in DNA is TGTGCCAGTACCCCGACTAGCGGGGGGGCCGGAGATACGCAGTATTTT. Its product reads: CASTPTSGGAGDTQYF.